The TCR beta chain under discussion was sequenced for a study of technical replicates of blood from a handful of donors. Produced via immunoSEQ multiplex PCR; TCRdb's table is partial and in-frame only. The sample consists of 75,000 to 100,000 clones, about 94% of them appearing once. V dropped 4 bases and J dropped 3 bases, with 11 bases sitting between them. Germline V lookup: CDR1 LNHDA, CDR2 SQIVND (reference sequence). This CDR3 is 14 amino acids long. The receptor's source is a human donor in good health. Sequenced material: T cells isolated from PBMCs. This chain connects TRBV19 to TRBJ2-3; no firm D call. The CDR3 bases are TGTGCCAGTAGTAAAAGTCCAGATACAGATACGCAGTATTTT. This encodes CASSKSPDTDTQYF.